The T cell receptor (beta chain) described here comes from a study of beta chain features in type 1 diabetes. cDNA synthesis used the whole RNA isolate, giving expressed TCRB sequences. The data were produced by immunoSEQ multiplex PCR, yet TCRdb's version contains in-frame clones alone and is incomplete. The sample yields some 150,000 clones, around 10% seen once. Germline assignment: CDR1 MNHEY and CDR2 SMNVEV (reference sequence). The CDR3 is made up of 17 amino acids. Trimming took off 2 bases at V and 0 bases at J, with 17 bases between the two ends. CD45RO/CCR7/CD25/CD127/CD95/CD27 staining was used to isolate CD4+ naive, central memory, regulatory and stem cell-like memory cells by sorting.

Material for sequencing was central memory CD4+ T cells from blood. The receptor comes from a man aged 18 to 30 in good health. The chain employs TRBV27 and TRBJ2-7, with a possible D match to TRBD2 (6 bases). CDR3 nucleotide sequence: TGTGCCAGCAGTTTAGGGAACGTTTGGGGGGACTCCTACGAGCAGTACTTC. Translated, it gives CASSLGNVWGDSYEQYF.